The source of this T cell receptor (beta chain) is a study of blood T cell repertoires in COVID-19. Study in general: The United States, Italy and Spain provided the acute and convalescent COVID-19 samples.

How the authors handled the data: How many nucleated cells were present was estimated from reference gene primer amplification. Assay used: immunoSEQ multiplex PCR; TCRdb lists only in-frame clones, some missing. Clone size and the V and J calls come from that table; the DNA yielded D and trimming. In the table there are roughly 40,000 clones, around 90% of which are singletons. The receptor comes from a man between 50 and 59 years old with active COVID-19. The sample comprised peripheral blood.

The CDR3 bases are TGTGCCAGCAGCTTTCAGGGATCCCTGAACACTGAAGCTTTCTTT. The encoded protein is CASSFQGSLNTEAFF. The rearrangement joins TRBV7-9 to TRBJ1-1; D may be TRBD1 (5 bases). The CDR3 contains 15 residues. Per germline, CDR1 SEHNR and CDR2 FQNEAQ (reference sequence). Between the trimmed V and J ends, which lost 3 bases and 0 bases, there was a span of 11 bases.